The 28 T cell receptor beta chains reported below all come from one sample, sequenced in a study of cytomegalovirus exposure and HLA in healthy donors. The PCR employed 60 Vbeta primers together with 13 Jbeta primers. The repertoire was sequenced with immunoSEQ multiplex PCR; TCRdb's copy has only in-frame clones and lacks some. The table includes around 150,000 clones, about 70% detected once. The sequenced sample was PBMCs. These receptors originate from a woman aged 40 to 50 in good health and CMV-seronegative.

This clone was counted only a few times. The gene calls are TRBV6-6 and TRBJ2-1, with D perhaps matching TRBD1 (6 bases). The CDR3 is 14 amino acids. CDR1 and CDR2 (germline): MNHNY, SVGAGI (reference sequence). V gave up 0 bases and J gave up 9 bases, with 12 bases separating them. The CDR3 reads CASSYSWTVGEQFF. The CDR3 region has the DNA TGTGCCAGCAGTTACTCATGGACAGTAGGTGAGCAGTTCTTC.

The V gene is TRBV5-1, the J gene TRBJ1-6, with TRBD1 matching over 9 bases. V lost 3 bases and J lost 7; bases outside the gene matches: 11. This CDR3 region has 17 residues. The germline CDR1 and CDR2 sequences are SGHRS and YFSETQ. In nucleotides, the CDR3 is TGCGCCAGCAGCTACTCGATGGGGGGGACAGGGAATTCACCCCTCCACTTT. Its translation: CASSYSMGGTGNSPLHF.

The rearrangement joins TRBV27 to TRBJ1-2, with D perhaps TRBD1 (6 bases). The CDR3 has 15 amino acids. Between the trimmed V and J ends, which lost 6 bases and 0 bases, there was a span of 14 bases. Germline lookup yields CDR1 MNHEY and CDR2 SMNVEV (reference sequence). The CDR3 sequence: CASSPVGTTNYGYTF. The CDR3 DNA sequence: TGTGCCAGCAGCCCTGTCGGGACAACTAACTATGGCTACACCTTC.

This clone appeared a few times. The CDR3 protein is CASSPRGQGENIQYF. The CDR3 DNA sequence: TGTGCCAGCTCACCACGGGGACAGGGAGAAAACATTCAGTACTTC. The chain is built from TRBV18 and TRBJ2-4; 9 bases agree with TRBD1. The CDR3 runs 15 residues. Germline V CDR1 and CDR2: KGHSH, LQKENI. With 1 base clipped from V and 5 bases from J, the junction kept 3 bases outside the gene matches.

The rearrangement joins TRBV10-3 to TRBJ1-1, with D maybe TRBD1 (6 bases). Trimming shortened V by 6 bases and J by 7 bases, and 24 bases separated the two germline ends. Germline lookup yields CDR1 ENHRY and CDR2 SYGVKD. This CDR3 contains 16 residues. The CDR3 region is CAIREESGRGRYEAFF. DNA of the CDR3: TGTGCCATCAGAGAAGAGTCGGGCAGGGGCCGCTATGAAGCTTTCTTT.

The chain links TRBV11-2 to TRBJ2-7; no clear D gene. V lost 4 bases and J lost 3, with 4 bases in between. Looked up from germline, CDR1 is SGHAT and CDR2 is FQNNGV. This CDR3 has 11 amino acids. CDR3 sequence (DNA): TGTGCCAGCAGCTCCAACTACGAGCAGTACTTC. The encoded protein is CASSSNYEQYF.

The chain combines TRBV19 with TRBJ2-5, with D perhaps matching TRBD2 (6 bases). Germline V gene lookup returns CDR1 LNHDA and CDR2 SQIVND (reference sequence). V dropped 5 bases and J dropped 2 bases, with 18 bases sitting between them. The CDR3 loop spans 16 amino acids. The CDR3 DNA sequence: TGTGCCAGTAGTCCTGCCACGGGACTTCGACAAGAGACCCAGTACTTC. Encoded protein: CASSPATGLRQETQYF.

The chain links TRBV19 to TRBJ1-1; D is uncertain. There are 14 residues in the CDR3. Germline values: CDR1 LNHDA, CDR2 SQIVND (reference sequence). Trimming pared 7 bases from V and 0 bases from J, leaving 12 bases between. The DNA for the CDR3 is TGTGCCAGTATCGACCCCGGGGTGAACACTGAAGCTTTCTTT. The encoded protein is CASIDPGVNTEAFF.

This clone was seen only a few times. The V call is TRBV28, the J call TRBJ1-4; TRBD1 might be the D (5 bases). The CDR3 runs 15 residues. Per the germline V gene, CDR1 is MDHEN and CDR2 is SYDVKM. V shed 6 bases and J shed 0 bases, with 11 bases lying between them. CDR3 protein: CASRNRHPTNEKLFF. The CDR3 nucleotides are TGTGCCAGCAGGAACAGGCATCCAACTAATGAAAAACTGTTTTTT. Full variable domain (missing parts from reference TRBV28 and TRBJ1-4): DVKVTQSSRYLVKRTGEKVFLECVQDMDHENMFWYRQDPGLGLRLIYFSYDVKMKEKGDIPEGYSVSREKKERFSLILESASTNQTSMYLCASRNRHPTNEKLFFGSGTQLSVL.

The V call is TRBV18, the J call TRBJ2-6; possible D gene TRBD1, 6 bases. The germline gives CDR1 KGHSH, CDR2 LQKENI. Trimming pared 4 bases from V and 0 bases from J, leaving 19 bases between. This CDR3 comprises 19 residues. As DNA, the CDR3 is TGTGCCAGCTCACAAGACAGGACCCTCGGTAGCTCTGGGGCCAACGTCCTGACTTTC. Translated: CASSQDRTLGSSGANVLTF.

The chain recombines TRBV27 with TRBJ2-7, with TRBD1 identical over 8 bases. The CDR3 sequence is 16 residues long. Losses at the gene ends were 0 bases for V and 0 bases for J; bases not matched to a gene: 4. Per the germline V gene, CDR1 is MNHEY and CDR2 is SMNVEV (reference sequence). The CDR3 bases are TGTGCCAGCAGTTTATCAGCCGGACAGGGCTCCTACGAGCAGTACTTC. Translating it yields CASSLSAGQGSYEQYF.

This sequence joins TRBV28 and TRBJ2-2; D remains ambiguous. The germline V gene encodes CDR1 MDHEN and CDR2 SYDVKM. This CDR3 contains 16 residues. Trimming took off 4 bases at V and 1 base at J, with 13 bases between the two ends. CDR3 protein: CASSSFIEENTGELFF. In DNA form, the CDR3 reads TGTGCCAGCAGTTCATTCATCGAGGAGAACACCGGGGAGCTGTTTTTT.

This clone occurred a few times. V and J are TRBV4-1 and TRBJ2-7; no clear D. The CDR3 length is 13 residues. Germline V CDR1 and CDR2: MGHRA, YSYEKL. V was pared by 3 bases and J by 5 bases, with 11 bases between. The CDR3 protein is CASSQGLRDEQYF. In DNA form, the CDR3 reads TGCGCCAGCAGCCAGGGCCTCCGCGACGAGCAGTACTTC.

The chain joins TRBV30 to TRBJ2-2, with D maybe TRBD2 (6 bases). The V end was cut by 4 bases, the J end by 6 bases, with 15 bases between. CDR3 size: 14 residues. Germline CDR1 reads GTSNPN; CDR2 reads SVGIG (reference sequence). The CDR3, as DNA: TGTGCCTGGAAGGGACTGGCCAACCCCGGGGAGCTGTTTTTT. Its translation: CAWKGLANPGELFF.

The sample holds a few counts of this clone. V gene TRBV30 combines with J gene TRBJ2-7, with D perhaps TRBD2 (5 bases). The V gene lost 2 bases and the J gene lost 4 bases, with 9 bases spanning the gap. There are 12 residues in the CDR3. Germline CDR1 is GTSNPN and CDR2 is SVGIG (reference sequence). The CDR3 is CAWSPDSYEQYF. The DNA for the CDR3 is TGTGCCTGGAGTCCGGACTCTTACGAGCAGTACTTC.

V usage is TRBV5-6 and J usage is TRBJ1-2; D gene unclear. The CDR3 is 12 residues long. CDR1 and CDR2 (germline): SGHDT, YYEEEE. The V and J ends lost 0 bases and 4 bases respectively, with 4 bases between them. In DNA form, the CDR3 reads TGTGCCAGCAGCTTGGCCAGCTATGGCTACACCTTC. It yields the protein CASSLASYGYTF.

CDR3 sequence: CASNRQDYGYTF. CDR3 DNA: TGTGCCAGCAACAGACAAGACTATGGCTACACCTTC. The chain is built from TRBV2 and TRBJ1-2, with no clear D. This CDR3 is 12 amino acids long. V shed 7 bases and J shed 3 bases, with 9 bases lying between them. Germline values: CDR1 SNHLY, CDR2 FYNNEI.

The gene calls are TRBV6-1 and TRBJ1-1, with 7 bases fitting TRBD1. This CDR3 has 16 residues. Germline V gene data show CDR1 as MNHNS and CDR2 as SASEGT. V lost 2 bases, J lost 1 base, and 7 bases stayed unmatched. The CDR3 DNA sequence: TGTGCCAGCAGTGAACCAAGACAGGGTACGAACACTGAAGCTTTCTTT. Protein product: CASSEPRQGTNTEAFF.

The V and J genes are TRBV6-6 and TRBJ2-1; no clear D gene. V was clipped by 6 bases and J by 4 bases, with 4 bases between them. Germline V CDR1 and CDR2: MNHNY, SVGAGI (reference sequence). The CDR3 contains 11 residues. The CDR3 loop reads CASSLYNEQFF. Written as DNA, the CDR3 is TGTGCCAGCAGCCTATACAATGAGCAGTTCTTC.

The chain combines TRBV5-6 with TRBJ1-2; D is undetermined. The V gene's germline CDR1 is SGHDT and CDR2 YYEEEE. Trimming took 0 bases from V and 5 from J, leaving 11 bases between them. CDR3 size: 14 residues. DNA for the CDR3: TGTGCCAGCAGCTTGGCCACGATCGGTTATGGCTACACCTTC. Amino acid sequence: CASSLATIGYGYTF.

CDR3 in DNA: TGTGCCAGCAGCGTAGAAAGCGTCGAGGGCGTGGGTTCACCCCTCCACTTT. Its translation is CASSVESVEGVGSPLHF. This chain joins TRBV9 and TRBJ1-6, with unresolved D. The CDR3 spans 17 residues. The germline V gene encodes CDR1 SGDLS and CDR2 YYNGEE. V lost 0 bases and J lost 9, with 19 bases in between.

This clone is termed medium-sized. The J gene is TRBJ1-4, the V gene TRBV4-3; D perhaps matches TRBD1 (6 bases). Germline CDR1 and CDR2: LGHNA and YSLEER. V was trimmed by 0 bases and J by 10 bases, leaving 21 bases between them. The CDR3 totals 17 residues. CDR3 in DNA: TGCGCCAGCAGCCAAGAAAGCGCACGGACAGAGAGAACAAAACTGTTTTTT. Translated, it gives CASSQESARTERTKLFF.

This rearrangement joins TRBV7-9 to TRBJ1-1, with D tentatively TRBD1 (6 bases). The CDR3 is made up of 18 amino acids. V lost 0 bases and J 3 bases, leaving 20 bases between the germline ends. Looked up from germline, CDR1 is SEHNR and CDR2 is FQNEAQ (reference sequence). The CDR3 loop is CASSLAPTGRAVDTEAFF. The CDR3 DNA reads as TGTGCCAGCAGCTTAGCACCCACAGGGAGGGCTGTGGACACTGAAGCTTTCTTT.

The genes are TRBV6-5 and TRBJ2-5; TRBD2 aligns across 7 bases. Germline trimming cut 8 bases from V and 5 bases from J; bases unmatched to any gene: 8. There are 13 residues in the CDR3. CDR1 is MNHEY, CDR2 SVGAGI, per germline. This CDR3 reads CASGKRDAETQYF. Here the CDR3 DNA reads TGTGCCAGCGGGAAGCGGGACGCGGAGACCCAGTACTTC.

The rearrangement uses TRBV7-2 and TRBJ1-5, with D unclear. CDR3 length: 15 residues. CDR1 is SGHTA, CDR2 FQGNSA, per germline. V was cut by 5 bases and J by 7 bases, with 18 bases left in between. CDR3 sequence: CASSDDISSWQPQHF. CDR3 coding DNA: TGTGCCAGCAGCGATGATATAAGCTCATGGCAGCCCCAGCATTTT.

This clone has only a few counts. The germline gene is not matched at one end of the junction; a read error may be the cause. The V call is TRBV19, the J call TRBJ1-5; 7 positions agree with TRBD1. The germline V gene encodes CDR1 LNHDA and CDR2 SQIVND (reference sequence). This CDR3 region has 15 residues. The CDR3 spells CASSIVNRGDQPQHF. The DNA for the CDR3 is TGTGCCAGTAGCATAGTGAACAGGGGAGATCAGCCCCAGCATTTT.

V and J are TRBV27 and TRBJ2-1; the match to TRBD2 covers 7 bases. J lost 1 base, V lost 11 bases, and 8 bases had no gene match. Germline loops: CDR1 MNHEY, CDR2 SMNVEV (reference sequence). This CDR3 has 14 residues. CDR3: CAAYSGLSYNEQFF. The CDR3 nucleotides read TGTGCCGCCTATAGCGGGCTTTCCTACAATGAGCAGTTCTTC.

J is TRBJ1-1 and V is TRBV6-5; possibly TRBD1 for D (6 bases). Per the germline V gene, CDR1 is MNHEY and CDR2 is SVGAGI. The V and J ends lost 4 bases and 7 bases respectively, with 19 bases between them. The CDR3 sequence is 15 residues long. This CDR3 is CASSFTRRGKGEAFF. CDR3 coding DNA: TGTGCCAGCAGTTTCACACGAAGGGGGAAGGGTGAAGCTTTCTTT.